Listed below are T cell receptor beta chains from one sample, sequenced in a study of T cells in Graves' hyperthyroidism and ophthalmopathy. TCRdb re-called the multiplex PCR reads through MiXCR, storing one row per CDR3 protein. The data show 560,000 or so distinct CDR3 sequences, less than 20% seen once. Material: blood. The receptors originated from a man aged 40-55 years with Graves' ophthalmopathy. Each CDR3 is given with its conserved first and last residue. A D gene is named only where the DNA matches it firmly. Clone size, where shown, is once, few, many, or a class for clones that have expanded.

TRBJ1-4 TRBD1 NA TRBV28 TGTGCCAGCAGGCCACAGGGGGCAACTAATGAAAAACTGTTTTTT CASRPQGATNEKLFF
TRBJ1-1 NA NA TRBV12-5 TGTGCTAGTGGTTTGGGGATTTACACTGAAGCTTTCTTT CASGLGIYTEAFF
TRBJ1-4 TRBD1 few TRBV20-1 TGCAGTGCTATTGGGGAGGACAGGGGCAATGAAAAACTGTTTTTT CSAIGEDRGNEKLFF
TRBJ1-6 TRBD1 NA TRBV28 TGTGCCAGCAGTTATGGGACAGGTCGTTCACCCCTCCACTTT CASSYGTGRSPLHF
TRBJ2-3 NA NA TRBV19 TGTGCCAGTCAGGGTCCGCGAGCCACAGATACGCAGTATTTT CASQGPRATDTQYF
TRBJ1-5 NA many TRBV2 TGTGCCAGCAGTCTCAACGATGGTTATAGTCAGCCCCAGCATTTT CASSLNDGYSQPQHF
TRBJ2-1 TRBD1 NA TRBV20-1 TGCAGTGCTAGCGGAGACAGGGCAATATCCTACAATGAGCAGTTCTTC CSASGDRAISYNEQFF
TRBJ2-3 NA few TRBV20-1 TGCAGTGCTAGAGATACAGGCAATGCGCAGTATTTT CSARDTGNAQYF
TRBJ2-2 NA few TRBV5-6 TGTGCCAGCGTCAAAGCCGGGGAGCTGTTTTTT CASVKAGELFF
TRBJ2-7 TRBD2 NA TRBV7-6 TGTGCCAGCAGCTACGGACTAGCGGGCCGCTACGAGCAGTACTTC CASSYGLAGRYEQYF
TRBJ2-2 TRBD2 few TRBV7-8 TGTGCCAGCAGCTTAGCAGCGGGAGCCCTCGGCGGGGAGCTGTTTTTT CASSLAAGALGGELFF
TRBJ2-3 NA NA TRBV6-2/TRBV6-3 TGTGCCAGCAGTACGGGGCAGGGGCAACTCACAGATACGCAGTATTTT CASSTGQGQLTDTQYF
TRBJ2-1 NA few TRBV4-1 TGCGCCAGCAGCCATTTAGGAGGGGCGAGGTCCTACAATGAGCAGTTCTTC CASSHLGGARSYNEQFF
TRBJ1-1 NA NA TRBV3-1 TGTGCCAGCAGCCAAGGTAATCTGGGGGCGAACACTGAAGCTTTCTTT CASSQGNLGANTEAFF
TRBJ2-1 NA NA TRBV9 TGTGCCAGCAGCCCCCGGGACGGCTACAATGAGCAGTTCTTC CASSPRDGYNEQFF
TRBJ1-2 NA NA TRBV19 TGTGCCAGTAGTATACCACAAGGGGGGGTCAACGGCTACACCTTC CASSIPQGGVNGYTF
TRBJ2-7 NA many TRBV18 TGTGCCAGCTCACCACGACTCAGCTACGAGCAGTACTTC CASSPRLSYEQYF
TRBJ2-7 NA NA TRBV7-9 TGTGCCAGCAGCCCGGGCCTCACCGCAACCTACGAGCAGTACTTC CASSPGLTATYEQYF
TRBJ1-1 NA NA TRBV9 TGTGCCAGCAGCGTAGAATGGCATGTCACTGAAGCTTTCTTT CASSVEWHVTEAFF
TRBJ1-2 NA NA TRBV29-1 TGCAGCGCGGGAAAGGATTTTAACTATGGCTACACCTTC CSAGKDFNYGYTF
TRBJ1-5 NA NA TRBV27 TGTGCCAGCAGTTTGGTTCCGGGACTGATCCATCGGAGCAATCAGCCCCAGCATTTT CASSLVPGLIHRSNQPQHF
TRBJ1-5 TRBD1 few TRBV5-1 TGCGCCAGACTAACAGGGGGCCCAAATCAGCCCCAGCATTTT CARLTGGPNQPQHF
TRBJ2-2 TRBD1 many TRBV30 TGTGCCTGGAAGCAACTCATCGGGACAGTATCGAACACCGGGGAGCTGTTTTTT CAWKQLIGTVSNTGELFF
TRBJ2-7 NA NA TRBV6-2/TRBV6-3 TGTGCCAGCAGTGGGTCAGGGGTTGCCGGGCAGTACTTC CASSGSGVAGQYF
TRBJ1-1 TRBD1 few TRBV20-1 TGCAGTGCTCTCGAGGGGGCGAACACTGAAGCTTTCTTT CSALEGANTEAFF
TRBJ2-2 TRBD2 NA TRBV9 TGTGCCAGCAGCGTAGAACTAGCGGGAGTGGGCGGGGAGCTGTTTTTT CASSVELAGVGGELFF
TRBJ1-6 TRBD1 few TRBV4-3 TGCGCCAGCAGCCCTATCCTCCAGGGACAGGGCGATTCACCCCTCCACTTT CASSPILQGQGDSPLHF
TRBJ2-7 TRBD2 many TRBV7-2 TGTGCCAGTTCCAGCGGGGGGGCCTACGAGCAGTACTTC CASSSGGAYEQYF
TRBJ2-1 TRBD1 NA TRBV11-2 TGTGCCAGCGGATACCCCCCTACCGGGACAGGGGTTAGCGATGAGCAGTTCTTC CASGYPPTGTGVSDEQFF
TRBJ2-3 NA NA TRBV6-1 TGTGCCAGCAGTTATGACAGAGGTGGAGATACGCAGTATTTT CASSYDRGGDTQYF
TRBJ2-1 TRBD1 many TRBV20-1 TGCAGTGCTAGAGATAGGAGACAGGGGACGAATGAGCAGTTCTTC CSARDRRQGTNEQFF
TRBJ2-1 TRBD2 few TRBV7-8 TGTGCCAGCAGCCCGGGGGGGGGGAGGGACCTCTACAATGAGCAGTTCTTC CASSPGGGRDLYNEQFF
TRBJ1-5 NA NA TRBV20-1 TGCAGTGCTCGGGGGCCCAATCAGCCCCAGCATTTT CSARGPNQPQHF
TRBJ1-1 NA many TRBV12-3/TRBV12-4 TGTGCCAGCAGTTTTAGCGCGGATTTGGGTACTGAAGCTTTCTTT CASSFSADLGTEAFF
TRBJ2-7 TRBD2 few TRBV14 TGTGCCAGCAGCCCTTGGGGGGAGGGCCGGTACGAGCAGTACTTC CASSPWGEGRYEQYF
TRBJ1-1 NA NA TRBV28 TGTGCCAGCAGTTTATCGGGTACGGGGGCGCCGGGGACTGAAGCTTTCTTT CASSLSGTGAPGTEAFF
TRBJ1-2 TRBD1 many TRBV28 TGTGCCAGCAGTTCTCCTGGGACAGGGTCCATTAACTATGGCTACACCTTC CASSSPGTGSINYGYTF
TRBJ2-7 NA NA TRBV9 TGTGCCAGCAGCCCCGGGACATTCGAATCCTACGAGCAGTACTTC CASSPGTFESYEQYF
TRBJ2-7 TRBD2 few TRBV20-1 TGCAGTGCTCTTCGTTCCGCTAGCGGCTCCTACGAGCAGTACTTC CSALRSASGSYEQYF
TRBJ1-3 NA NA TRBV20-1 TGCAGTGCTAGTCCAACCATCTTTGGAAACACCATATATTTT CSASPTIFGNTIYF
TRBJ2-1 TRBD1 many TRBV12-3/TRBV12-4 TGTGCCAGCAGTTTTGGGACAGGGGCGAATGAGCAGTTCTTC CASSFGTGANEQFF
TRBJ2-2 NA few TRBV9 TGTGCCAGCAGCGTAACCATTACCGGCGAGCTGTTTTTT CASSVTITGELFF
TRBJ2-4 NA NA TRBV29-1 TGCAGCGTTGAGATAGGCAGTAGAACCAAAAACATTCAGTACTTC CSVEIGSRTKNIQYF
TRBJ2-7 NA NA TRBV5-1 TGCGCCAGCAGCCCGATTTCGACCGGGAGCTCCTACGAGCAGTACTTC CASSPISTGSSYEQYF
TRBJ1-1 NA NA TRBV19 TGTGCCAGTAGTATAGCTAGGGGTACTGAAGCTTTCTTT CASSIARGTEAFF
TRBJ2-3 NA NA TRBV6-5 TGTGCCAGCAGTTACCAATGGGGGCGGGTCACAGATACGCAGTATTTT CASSYQWGRVTDTQYF
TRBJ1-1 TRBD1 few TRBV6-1 TGTGCCAGCAGGATACAGGGGGCAGAAGCTTTCTTT CASRIQGAEAFF
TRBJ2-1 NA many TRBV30 TGTGCCTGGAGTGTACGACCTCGCTACAATGAGCAGTTCTTC CAWSVRPRYNEQFF
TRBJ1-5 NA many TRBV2 TGTGCCAGCAGCCTGCTCCCTCGCAGCCGCAATCAGCCCCAGCATTTT CASSLLPRSRNQPQHF
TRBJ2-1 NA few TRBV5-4 TGTGCCAGCAGCTTGGCCGGCCCACGGGATGAGCAGTTCTTC CASSLAGPRDEQFF
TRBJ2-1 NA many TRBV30 TGTGCCTGGATTCCGGGGCGGTGGTCCAATGAGCAGTTCTTC CAWIPGRWSNEQFF
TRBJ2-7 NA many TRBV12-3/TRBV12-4 TGTGCCAGCAGCTGGGCCTCCTACGAGCAGTACTTC CASSWASYEQYF
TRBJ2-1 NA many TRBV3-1 TGTGCCAGCAGCCAAGAAAGTGGGAGGAACAATGAGCAGTTCTTC CASSQESGRNNEQFF
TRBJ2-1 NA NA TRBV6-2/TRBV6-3 TGTGCCAGCAGGGATAGGTTCGAGCAGTTCTTC CASRDRFEQFF
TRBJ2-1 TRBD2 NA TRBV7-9 TGTGCCAGCAGCTCCACCTTTGCGGGGGGGCAGAAAGAGCAGTTCTTC CASSSTFAGGQKEQFF